The rows below give T cell receptor beta chains drawn from one sample of a study of blood T cells in healthy people across ages. A single record per CDR3 protein comes from TCRdb applying MiXCR to the 5' RACE reads. The sample has about 1.6 million distinct CDR3 sequences; 30% to 40% are singletons. Material for sequencing was blood. The receptor source for this set is a woman aged 25-40 years in good health. Both conserved end residues are part of each CDR3. The order of the fields is V gene, clone size, J gene, D gene, CDR3 protein. The D gene is left open where the match is weak. Some rows have no size entry. The others give once, few or many, or a class for an expanded clone.

>TRBV5-4|NA|TRBJ2-2|NA
CASSAGKPPGELFF
>TRBV7-3|NA|TRBJ2-1|TRBD2
CASSWSGGGSYNEQFF
>TRBV30|NA|TRBJ2-5|NA
CAWGVGETQYF
>TRBV20-1|NA|TRBJ1-1|NA
CSASEDTEAFF
>TRBV7-9|few|TRBJ2-3|TRBD2
CASSYEAGGPSTDTQYF
>TRBV29-1|NA|TRBJ1-2|NA
CSVETGPNYGYTF
>TRBV4-1|few|TRBJ2-3|NA
CASSHPGLDRDTQYF
>TRBV29-1|NA|TRBJ1-3|NA
CSGGDSGNTIYF
>TRBV3-1|NA|TRBJ2-5|TRBD2
CASRELAGLETQYF
>TRBV30|few|TRBJ2-7|TRBD1
CAWSLGTVDYEQYF
>TRBV4-2|many|TRBJ2-7|NA
CASSSRGDEQYF
>TRBV6-2/TRBV6-3|few|TRBJ2-3|TRBD2
CASSYSLVAGETDTQYF
>TRBV25-1|NA|TRBJ1-2|TRBD1
CASSESRTGGRYGYTF
>TRBV2|few|TRBJ1-5|TRBD1
CASSELGQGLQPQHF
>TRBV6-1|NA|TRBJ1-1|NA
CASLTEALGNTEAFF
>TRBV6-5|once|TRBJ2-5|NA
CVGSHSWGWDQETQYF
>TRBV2|NA|TRBJ1-2|NA
CASSDPGGGTNSYGYTF